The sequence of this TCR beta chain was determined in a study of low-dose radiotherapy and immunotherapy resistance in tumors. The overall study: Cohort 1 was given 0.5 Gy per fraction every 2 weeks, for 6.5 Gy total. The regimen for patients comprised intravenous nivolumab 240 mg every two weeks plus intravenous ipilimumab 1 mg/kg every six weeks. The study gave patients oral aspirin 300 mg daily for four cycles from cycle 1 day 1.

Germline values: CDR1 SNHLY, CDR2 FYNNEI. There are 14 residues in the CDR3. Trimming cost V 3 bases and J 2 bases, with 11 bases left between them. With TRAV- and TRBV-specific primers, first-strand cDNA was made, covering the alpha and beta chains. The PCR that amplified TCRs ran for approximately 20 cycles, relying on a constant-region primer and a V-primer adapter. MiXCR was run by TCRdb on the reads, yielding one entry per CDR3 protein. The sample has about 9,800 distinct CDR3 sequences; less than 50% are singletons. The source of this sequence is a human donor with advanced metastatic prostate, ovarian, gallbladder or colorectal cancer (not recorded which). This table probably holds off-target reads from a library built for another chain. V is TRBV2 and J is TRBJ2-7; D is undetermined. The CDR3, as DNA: TGTGCCAGCAGTGACGCAAGAGTGGCCTACGAGCAGTACTTC. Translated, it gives CASSDARVAYEQYF.